This is a list of T cell receptor beta chains from one sample in a study of T cell changes during pregnancy in multiple sclerosis. The method was immunoSEQ multiplex PCR; TCRdb's version includes in-frame clones alone and lacks a portion of them. Here the sample spans some 71,000 clones, roughly 88% being singletons. This specimen consisted of peripheral blood, obtained in the third trimester of pregnancy. The origin of the receptors is a female donor with multiple sclerosis, enrolled in a pregnancy study. Each CDR3 is given with its conserved first and last residue. The order of the fields is V gene, J gene, CDR3 protein.

TRBV5-1	TRBJ2-2	CASSFPGGTGELFF
TRBV28	TRBJ1-4	CASKGVMREKLFF
TRBV4-2	TRBJ2-1	CASSQDQGGSYNEQFF
TRBV9	TRBJ1-4	CASSVASGQGDEKLFF
TRBV30	TRBJ1-5	CAWSSSGREYQPQHF
TRBV5-4	TRBJ1-2	CASSLVVGQGENGYTF
TRBV18	TRBJ1-1	CASSLGLTEAFF
TRBV28	TRBJ2-5	CASTETWGVQETQYF
TRBV19	TRBJ1-5	CASSIEGFQPQHF
TRBV7-9	TRBJ2-2	CASIADRNTGELFF
TRBV11-2	TRBJ2-7	CASSGGANYEQYF
TRBV18	TRBJ1-6	CASSPGGYSPLHF
TRBV27	TRBJ1-1	CASSLMFREAEAFF
TRBV10-3	TRBJ2-1	CAISDPSSYNEQFF
TRBV5-1	TRBJ2-7	CASTGDISYEQYF
TRBV4-1	TRBJ2-6	CASRDRVNGANVLTF
TRBV7-9	TRBJ1-5	CASSLTGANQPQHF
TRBV5-1	TRBJ2-7	CASSFGGPDISYEQYF
TRBV6-6	TRBJ2-1	CASSGTASYNEQFF
TRBV6-5	TRBJ2-5	CASSRQGAQETQYF
TRBV27	TRBJ2-3	CASSLRPAGGTDTQYF
TRBV18	TRBJ2-7	CASSPWSGPIYEQYF
TRBV19	TRBJ2-4	CATYARGGCNIQYF
TRBV19	TRBJ2-7	CASSRTGIDYEQYF
TRBV7-2	TRBJ2-3	CASSLRWGGGAIDTQYF
TRBV5-1	TRBJ1-1	CASSLAGDIAFF
TRBV18	TRBJ2-2	CASSPRTSGDTGELFF
TRBV27	TRBJ1-2	CASSLRGRGGYTF
TRBV19	TRBJ2-5	CASSIKHQETQYF
TRBV6-1	TRBJ1-2	CASSNTQGWHGYTF
TRBV7-8	TRBJ2-5	CASSPRRQVRQETQYF
TRBV10-3	TRBJ1-4	CATRNRDRDEKLFF
TRBV2	TRBJ2-7	CASRSNSYEQYF
TRBV19	TRBJ1-5	CASSLDINSNQPQHF
TRBV4-3	TRBJ1-6	CASSQFLTGGTPLHF
TRBV6-5	TRBJ1-6	CASRTGTGGSPLHF
TRBV7-3	TRBJ2-2	CASSSADRGAGELFF
TRBV18	TRBJ1-5	CASSAGPRNQPQHF
TRBV7-2	TRBJ1-2	CASSLAPAWEDYGYTF
TRBV25-1	TRBJ1-1	CASSDLTRTDLNTEAFF
TRBV7-2	TRBJ1-1	CASSPDRSTSFF
TRBV27	TRBJ1-6	CASSLDRESSPLHF
TRBV19	TRBJ1-4	CASMGAPYNEKLFF